Listed below are T cell receptor beta chains from one sample, sequenced in a study of T cells after yellow fever vaccination. TCRdb itself ran the 5' RACE reads through MiXCR, one entry per CDR3 protein. The top ten hold approximately 0.85% of the sample, which has around 250,000 distinct CDR3 sequences, 6.9% seen once. Sequenced material: CD4+ T cells sorted from PBMCs, taken 15 days after the yellow fever booster vaccination. The receptor source for this set is a man aged 25-45 years who received the YFV17D yellow fever vaccine. The CDR3 runs from the conserved cysteine through the conserved F or W. Each record gives: J gene, D gene, V gene, CDR3 protein. A D gene is named only where the DNA matches it firmly.

j_gene: TRBJ1-1
d_gene: -
v_gene: TRBV30
CDR3aa: CAWSNRGMGLNTEAFF

j_gene: TRBJ2-3
d_gene: -
v_gene: TRBV5-1
CDR3aa: CASSQDLHTQYF

j_gene: TRBJ1-2
d_gene: TRBD1
v_gene: TRBV29-1
CDR3aa: CSVEAGQGLNYGYTF

j_gene: TRBJ2-5
d_gene: -
v_gene: TRBV24-1
CDR3aa: CATSDGGVSQETQYF

j_gene: TRBJ1-5
d_gene: -
v_gene: TRBV24-1
CDR3aa: CATKNGLEEPQHF

j_gene: TRBJ2-5
d_gene: -
v_gene: TRBV5-1
CDR3aa: CASSLGRGPQETQYF

j_gene: TRBJ2-7
d_gene: -
v_gene: TRBV19
CDR3aa: CASSYRQVGEQYF

j_gene: TRBJ2-1
d_gene: -
v_gene: TRBV5-5
CDR3aa: CASSSPPDYSYNEQFF

j_gene: TRBJ1-1
d_gene: -
v_gene: TRBV5-1
CDR3aa: CASSETRNTEAFF

j_gene: TRBJ2-3
d_gene: -
v_gene: TRBV29-1
CDR3aa: CSVGGVKSTDTQYF

j_gene: TRBJ2-3
d_gene: TRBD2
v_gene: TRBV20-1
CDR3aa: CSARDLAGLYTDTQYF

j_gene: TRBJ2-1
d_gene: TRBD1
v_gene: TRBV20-1
CDR3aa: CSAISRGPGNEQFF

j_gene: TRBJ2-2
d_gene: TRBD1
v_gene: TRBV7-6
CDR3aa: CASSYSGQGTGELFF

j_gene: TRBJ2-1
d_gene: -
v_gene: TRBV15
CDR3aa: CATSSGSTSDSYNEQFF

j_gene: TRBJ2-2
d_gene: TRBD1
v_gene: TRBV11-2
CDR3aa: CASSPKGQLNTGELFF

j_gene: TRBJ2-1
d_gene: TRBD1
v_gene: TRBV12-3/TRBV12-4
CDR3aa: CASSSGTVSYNEQFF

j_gene: TRBJ2-7
d_gene: -
v_gene: TRBV19
CDR3aa: CASSIVLRDEQYF

j_gene: TRBJ2-1
d_gene: TRBD1
v_gene: TRBV19
CDR3aa: CASSSPPTGIYEQFF

j_gene: TRBJ2-2
d_gene: -
v_gene: TRBV12-3/TRBV12-4
CDR3aa: CASSLGRELFF

j_gene: TRBJ2-7
d_gene: -
v_gene: TRBV7-7
CDR3aa: CASSPPGHPYEQYF

j_gene: TRBJ2-7
d_gene: TRBD1
v_gene: TRBV7-2
CDR3aa: CASSLAPGTANEQYF

j_gene: TRBJ2-5
d_gene: -
v_gene: TRBV7-8
CDR3aa: CASSPWGPGRETQYF

j_gene: TRBJ2-2
d_gene: -
v_gene: TRBV20-1
CDR3aa: CSARDSSPDPAGELFF

j_gene: TRBJ2-7
d_gene: -
v_gene: TRBV5-1
CDR3aa: CASSLEGPSRSYEQYF

j_gene: TRBJ2-7
d_gene: -
v_gene: TRBV9
CDR3aa: CASSVEGQAYEQYF

j_gene: TRBJ2-7
d_gene: TRBD2
v_gene: TRBV20-1
CDR3aa: CCASGGGQQSYEQYF

j_gene: TRBJ1-1
d_gene: -
v_gene: TRBV6-1
CDR3aa: CASSEQGVGNTEAFF

j_gene: TRBJ2-1
d_gene: -
v_gene: TRBV7-2
CDR3aa: CASSPTGTSYNEQFF

j_gene: TRBJ2-1
d_gene: TRBD2
v_gene: TRBV20-1
CDR3aa: CSARGTSGEQFF

j_gene: TRBJ2-1
d_gene: TRBD2
v_gene: TRBV20-1
CDR3aa: CSLGLAGVNEQFF

j_gene: TRBJ2-4
d_gene: -
v_gene: TRBV12-3/TRBV12-4
CDR3aa: CASSPGNSKNIQYF